The rows below give T cell receptor beta chains drawn from one sample of a study of lymphopenia after photon versus proton radiotherapy. Using immunoSEQ multiplex PCR, the repertoire was profiled, and TCRdb retains in-frame clones only, with some absent. The sample holds roughly 30,000 clones, 87% seen once. The starting material was peripheral blood, obtained from a patient treated with proton-based radiotherapy. The receptor set was obtained from a woman aged 60-75 years with cholangiocarcinoma. Some clones in this sample may be carry-over from other donors' samples. The CDR3 runs from the conserved cysteine through the conserved F or W. A D gene is named only where the DNA matches it firmly. Size is omitted from some rows. Given values are once, few, many or a class for expanded clones.

v_gene	d_gene	abundance	len	j_gene	CDR3aa	CDR3nt
TRBV7-3	NA	NA	15	TRBJ2-1	CASSPIGTQNNEQFF	TGTGCCAGCAGCCCAATAGGGACTCAAAACAATGAGCAGTTCTTC
TRBV7-2	NA	NA	15	TRBJ2-1	CASSAQVSTWNEQFF	TGTGCCAGCAGCGCCCAGGTTTCAACTTGGAATGAGCAGTTCTTC
TRBV10-2	TRBD2	NA	15	TRBJ2-5	CASSDTSGGQETQYF	TGCGCCAGCAGTGATACTAGCGGGGGCCAAGAGACCCAGTACTTC
TRBV4-1	TRBD1	NA	13	TRBJ2-2	CASRQGVTGELFF	TGCGCCAGTAGACAGGGGGTAACCGGGGAGCTGTTTTTT
TRBV4-3	NA	NA	13	TRBJ2-5	CASSQDLAETQYF	TGCGCCAGCAGCCAAGATCTGGCTGAGACCCAGTACTTC
TRBV18	NA	NA	18	TRBJ1-3	CASSPTRTQGGLGNTIYF	TGTGCCAGCTCCCCTACCCGGACACAAGGAGGCCTAGGAAACACCATATATTTT
TRBV7-9	NA	few	14	TRBJ2-2	CASSRDTNTGELFF	TGTGCCAGCAGCAGGGACACCAACACCGGGGAGCTGTTTTTT
TRBV21-1	NA	few	12	TRBJ1-2	CASSTNKYGYTF	TGTGCCAGCAGCACTAACAAGTATGGCTACACCTTC
TRBV19	NA	NA	15	TRBJ2-7	CASSARDVSTHEQYF	TGTGCCAGTAGTGCCCGGGACGTTAGTACTCACGAGCAGTACTTC
TRBV4-1	NA	NA	16	TRBJ1-6	CASSQVDMGLSGPLHF	TGCGCCAGCAGCCAAGTTGACATGGGCTTGTCGGGACCCCTCCACTTT
TRBV2	NA	NA	16	TRBJ2-7	CASSDLGAQSSYEQYF	TGTGCCAGCAGTGACTTAGGGGCCCAAAGCTCCTACGAGCAGTACTTC
TRBV15	TRBD2	NA	17	TRBJ2-7	CATSVLEGTSGRLEQYF	TGTGCCACCAGCGTCTTGGAGGGGACTAGCGGGAGGCTAGAGCAGTACTTC
TRBV18	NA	NA	15	TRBJ1-1	CASSPPRRGTLEAFF	TGTGCCAGCTCACCACCGAGGCGAGGGACCCTTGAAGCTTTCTTT
TRBV19	TRBD2	once	17	TRBJ2-1	CASSIGSGGSSYNEQFF	TGTGCCAGTAGTATAGGGAGCGGCGGGAGCTCCTACAATGAGCAGTTCTTC
TRBV10-2	TRBD2	NA	16	TRBJ2-1	CASSESTSGNGNEQFF	TGCGCCAGCAGTGAGTCGACTAGCGGGAATGGTAATGAGCAGTTCTTC
TRBV11-2	NA	NA	14	TRBJ1-4	CASSFFPLGEKLFF	TGTGCCAGCAGCTTCTTTCCCTTAGGAGAAAAACTGTTTTTT
TRBV7-9	NA	NA	19	TRBJ2-7	CASSLNRGNNNPNPYEQYF	TGTGCCAGCAGCTTAAATCGGGGGAACAATAACCCCAATCCCTACGAGCAGTACTTC
TRBV6-5	NA	NA	15	TRBJ2-2	CASSYQASEPGELFF	TGTGCCAGCAGTTACCAGGCTAGTGAACCCGGGGAGCTGTTTTTT
TRBV27	TRBD1	NA	15	TRBJ2-7	CASSGQGGGSYEQYF	TGTGCCAGCAGCGGACAGGGGGGAGGCTCCTACGAGCAGTACTTC
TRBV7-9	TRBD2	NA	15	TRBJ2-5	CASSPRTSGRETQYF	TGTGCCAGCAGCCCCCGGACTAGCGGGAGAGAGACCCAGTACTTC
TRBV6-5	NA	NA	12	TRBJ2-7	CASRDWTDEQYF	TGTGCCAGCAGAGACTGGACGGACGAGCAGTACTTC
TRBV27	NA	NA	15	TRBJ2-7	CASSSTPGSLLEQYF	TGTGCCAGCAGTTCGACCCCCGGGAGTCTCTTAGAGCAGTACTTC
TRBV6-1	NA	NA	14	TRBJ1-3	CASSEGGGGNTIYF	TGTGCCAGCAGTGAAGGGGGGGGCGGAAACACCATATATTTT
TRBV7-9	NA	once	15	TRBJ2-3	CASSLALGGTDTQYF	TGTGCCAGCAGCTTAGCGCTTGGCGGCACAGATACGCAGTATTTT
TRBV10-1	TRBD2	NA	13	TRBJ2-1	CASSEIAGNEQFF	TGCGCCAGCAGTGAGATAGCGGGGAATGAGCAGTTCTTC
TRBV2	NA	NA	13	TRBJ2-7	CASGGLPEGKQYF	TGTGCCAGCGGGGGACTTCCTGAGGGAAAGCAGTACTTC
TRBV4-1	NA	NA	15	TRBJ1-2	CASSQGPAEVYGYTF	TGCGCCAGCAGCCAAGGCCCGGCGGAAGTCTATGGCTACACCTTC
TRBV10-1	NA	NA	16	TRBJ1-5	CATSIRFAEPGQPQHF	TGCGCCACCTCAATCCGTTTTGCCGAGCCAGGCCAGCCCCAGCATTTT
TRBV7-9	TRBD2	NA	16	TRBJ2-3	CASSSTGGASTDTQYF	TGTGCCAGCAGCTCAACCGGGGGGGCGAGCACAGATACGCAGTATTTT
TRBV7-2	NA	NA	14	TRBJ1-1	CASSLARGNTEAFF	TGTGCCAGCAGCTTAGCGAGGGGGAACACTGAAGCTTTCTTT
TRBV6-1	NA	few	14	TRBJ1-5	CASSETTKGRPQHF	TGTGCCAGCAGTGAAACAACAAAGGGACGGCCCCAGCATTTT
TRBV6-1	TRBD1	NA	15	TRBJ2-2	CASTPQGAPAGELFF	TGTGCCAGCACCCCACAGGGGGCGCCGGCCGGGGAGCTGTTTTTT
TRBV14	NA	once	13	TRBJ2-7	CASSHRGEGEQYF	TGTGCCAGCAGCCACAGGGGGGAGGGCGAGCAGTACTTC
TRBV5-5	TRBD1	NA	16	TRBJ2-1	CASSPGQGSPYNEQFF	TGTGCCAGCAGCCCCGGACAGGGTAGTCCCTACAATGAGCAGTTCTTC
TRBV5-6	TRBD2	NA	14	TRBJ2-1	CASSILSGGDEQFF	TGTGCCAGCAGCATCCTGAGCGGGGGAGATGAGCAGTTCTTC
TRBV19	TRBD2	NA	15	TRBJ2-2	CASRAGTRHTGELFF	TGTGCCAGTAGGGCCGGGACTAGACACACCGGGGAGCTGTTTTTT
TRBV10-2	NA	NA	12	TRBJ1-1	CASTQNRDRAFF	TGCGCCAGCACACAAAACAGGGACCGAGCTTTCTTT
TRBV7-2	NA	few	13	TRBJ1-1	CASSPGHSTEAFF	TGTGCCAGCAGTCCAGGGCACTCCACTGAAGCTTTCTTT
TRBV30	NA	NA	15	TRBJ2-5	CAWNRDLGVGETQYF	TGTGCCTGGAATCGGGACCTGGGGGTGGGAGAGACCCAGTACTTC
TRBV11-2	TRBD1	NA	15	TRBJ2-2	CASTRQGSGTGELFF	TGTGCCAGCACCCGACAGGGCTCCGGAACCGGGGAGCTGTTTTTT
TRBV7-2	NA	NA	13	TRBJ2-7	CASSLAVAYEQYF	TGTGCCAGCAGCTTGGCAGTAGCCTACGAGCAGTACTTC
TRBV7-2	NA	once	14	TRBJ2-1	CASIPGGSYNEQFF	TGTGCCAGCATTCCCGGGGGTTCCTACAATGAGCAGTTCTTC
TRBV28	NA	NA	15	TRBJ2-1	CASSLSRGPRNEQFF	TGTGCCAGCAGTTTATCTCGGGGTCCGAGGAATGAGCAGTTCTTC